Below are 16 T cell receptor beta chains sequenced from a single sample in a study of blood T cell repertoires in COVID-19. Clones were sequenced by immunoSEQ multiplex PCR, and TCRdb holds only the in-frame ones, with some missing. The sample has tens of thousands of clones; 86% are singletons. Source material: peripheral blood. These receptors came from a man in his 60s with active or convalescent COVID-19.

V is TRBV27 and J is TRBJ2-4; the match to TRBD2 covers 10 bases. Germline-derived CDR1 and CDR2 are MNHEY and SMNVEV (reference sequence). CDR3 length: 14 amino acids. The junction had 2 bases not matched to a gene; V was cut back by 3 bases and J by 6 bases. The CDR3 reads CASSFTSGVNIQYF. The DNA of the CDR3 is TGTGCCAGCAGTTTTACTAGCGGGGTAAACATTCAGTACTTC.

In this sample, this clone turned up a few times. Other DNA sequences in this specimen translate into the identical CDR3. This rearrangement joins TRBV7-3 to TRBJ2-1; TRBD2 agrees at 12 bases. The CDR3 extends over 15 amino acids. V gave up 4 bases and J gave up 3 bases; unmatched junction bases: 1. CDR1 SGHTA and CDR2 FQGTGA come from the germline V gene. The CDR3 reads CASSSLAGGYNEQFF. The DNA for the CDR3 is TGTGCCAGCAGCTCACTAGCGGGGGGCTACAATGAGCAGTTCTTC.

This sequence joins TRBV28 and TRBJ1-1, with TRBD1 as a possible D gene (6 bases). Trimming cost V 7 bases and J 11 bases, with 14 bases left between them. Germline V gives CDR1 MDHEN, CDR2 SYDVKM. The CDR3 consists of 11 residues. CDR3 sequence reads: CASTGQYLAFF. DNA for the CDR3: TGTGCCAGCACTGGACAGTATTTGGCTTTCTTT. Complete variable domain (other parts from reference TRBV28 and TRBJ1-1): DVKVTQSSRYLVKRTGEKVFLECVQDMDHENMFWYRQDPGLGLRLIYFSYDVKMKEKGDIPEGYSVSREKKERFSLILESASTNQTSMYLCASTGQYLAFFGQGTRLTVV.

This clone was recorded a few times. The chain links TRBV6-5 to TRBJ1-4; D unresolved. Germline lookup yields CDR1 MNHEY and CDR2 SVGAGI. This CDR3 is built from 13 residues. The V and J ends lost 5 bases and 4 bases respectively, with 8 bases between them. The CDR3: CASSPAGNEKLFF. The CDR3 bases are TGTGCCAGCAGTCCGGCGGGTAATGAAAAACTGTTTTTT.

As for this clone: In this CDR3 the conserved last residue, phenylalanine or tryptophan, is missing, so a read error is likely. The DNA is left out, because the CDR3 cannot be placed on it with certainty; the CDR3 is given as TCRdb lists it. Other DNA sequences in the same sample also yield this CDR3. The chain links TRBV20-1 to TRBJ1-1; the table names TRBD1, a call not compared with the DNA. 11 amino acids form the CDR3, both terminal residues included. Per the germline V gene, CDR1 is DFQATT and CDR2 is SNEGSKA (reference sequence). This CDR3 reads CSARERGGAGV.

The chain employs TRBV28 and TRBJ1-5; the D gene is possibly TRBD1 (6 bases). Germline values: CDR1 MDHEN, CDR2 SYDVKM. This CDR3 has 14 residues. The V and J ends lost 4 bases and 6 bases respectively, with 13 bases between them. The CDR3 nucleotides read TGTGCCAGCAGTTCCTCAGGGGCAGGTCAGCCCCAGCATTTT. Translated: CASSSSGAGQPQHF.

V usage is TRBV3-1 (or the pseudogene TRBV3-2) and J usage is TRBJ2-3; 8 bases agree with TRBD1. CDR3 length: 19 residues. Germline V gives CDR1 LGHDT, CDR2 YNNKEL (reference sequence). V trimming: 3 bases; J trimming: 0 bases; junction bases outside the gene matches: 14. The DNA of the CDR3 is TGTGCCAGCAGCCAGTCTGGTCCGGGACAGGTAGTCAGCACAGATACGCAGTATTTT. Translated, it gives CASSQSGPGQVVSTDTQYF.

The chain uses TRBV7-3 and TRBJ1-1; D is possibly TRBD1 (6 bases). The germline gives CDR1 SGHTA, CDR2 FQGTGA. Trimming stripped 6 bases from V and 1 base from J, with 15 bases between. The CDR3 has 15 amino acids. This CDR3 is CASSKTGQQNTEAFF. In nucleotides, the CDR3 is TGTGCCAGCAGTAAGACCGGACAGCAGAACACTGAAGCTTTCTTT.

The chain uses TRBV18 and TRBJ2-2; D is unresolved. CDR3 length equals 14 residues. CDR1 is KGHSH, CDR2 LQKENI, per germline. Trimming took off 2 bases at V and 1 base at J, with 5 bases between the two ends. CDR3 in DNA: TGTGCCAGCTCACCATTCAAGAACACCGGGGAGCTGTTTTTT. It codes for CASSPFKNTGELFF.

In this sample, this clone turned up once. Other DNA sequences in this sample translate to the same CDR3. This chain joins TRBV7-9 and TRBJ1-1, with a tentative D call TRBD1 (5 bases). CDR3 length: 13 amino acids. Germline CDR1 is SEHNR and CDR2 is FQNEAQ (reference sequence). Deletions cut 6 bases from V and 1 base from J, with 9 bases between. CDR3 sequence reads: CASSSQGNTEAFF. As DNA, the CDR3 is TGTGCCAGCAGTTCTCAGGGGAACACTGAAGCTTTCTTT.

This clone was detected once. The rearrangement links TRBV18 to TRBJ2-3, with D possibly matching TRBD1 (5 bases). Germline CDR1 is KGHSH and CDR2 is LQKENI. V gave up 3 bases and J gave up 2 bases, with 12 bases separating them. This CDR3 is built from 15 residues. The CDR3: CASSPPGRNTDTQYF. In nucleotides, the CDR3 is TGTGCCAGCTCACCCCCAGGGCGGAACACAGATACGCAGTATTTT.

The rearrangement uses TRBV3-1 (or the pseudogene TRBV3-2) and TRBJ1-4; D uncertain. Trimming took 4 bases from V and 4 from J, leaving 16 bases between them. The CDR3 has 16 residues. Germline loops: CDR1 LGHDT, CDR2 YNNKEL (reference sequence). The CDR3 region has the DNA TGTGCCAGCAGCCTCCCAGGAGGGAGGGATAATGAAAAACTGTTTTTT. Its translation: CASSLPGGRDNEKLFF.

The chain employs TRBV10-3 and TRBJ1-3; 8 bases fit TRBD1. The junction had 8 bases not matched to a gene; V was cut back by 7 bases and J by 0 bases. The CDR3 is 16 residues long. The germline V gene has CDR1 ENHRY and CDR2 SYGVKD. Written as DNA, the CDR3 is TGTGCCATCACCCCGGGACAGGTAAGCTCTGGAAACACCATATATTTT. Amino acid sequence: CAITPGQVSSGNTIYF.

The rearrangement joins TRBV6-5 to TRBJ2-2, with 8 bases identical to TRBD2. Looked up from germline, CDR1 is MNHEY and CDR2 is SVGAGI. The CDR3 is 14 amino acids. Unmatched junction bases numbered 6, after V lost 8 bases and J lost 4 bases. CDR3 in amino acids: CASRGGIGTGELFF. The CDR3 DNA follows: TGTGCCAGCCGGGGGGGTATAGGCACCGGGGAGCTGTTTTTT.

The chain joins TRBV7-3 to TRBJ2-3, with TRBD1 matching over 12 bases. V lost 4 bases and J lost 6; bases outside the gene matches: 5. The CDR3 has 15 amino acids. Germline CDR1 is SGHTA and CDR2 is FQGTGA. The DNA of the CDR3 is TGTGCCAGCAGCTCCGGGACAGGGGGCAGGGATACGCAGTATTTT. Its translation is CASSSGTGGRDTQYF.

The rearrangement uses TRBV19 and TRBJ1-1, with 7 nucleotides matching TRBD1. There are 14 residues in the CDR3. Trimming cost V 5 bases and J 1 base; bases outside gene matches: 4. The germline V gene encodes CDR1 LNHDA and CDR2 SQIVND (reference sequence). DNA of the CDR3: TGTGCCAGTAGTGGCGGGACAGCGAACACTGAAGCTTTCTTT. Protein product: CASSGGTANTEAFF. Complete variable domain (other parts from reference TRBV19 and TRBJ1-1): DGGITQSPKYLFRKEGQNVTLSCEQNLNHDAMYWYRQDPGQGLRLIYYSQIVNDFQKGDIAEGYSVSREKKESFPLTVTSAQKNPTAFYLCASSGGTANTEAFFGQGTRLTVV.